A selection of T cell receptor beta chains follows, all from one sample in a study of T-cell memory formation after mild COVID-19. From the 5' RACE reads, TCRdb called clonotypes with MiXCR, one entry per CDR3 protein. The table records about 430,000 distinct CDR3 sequences, about 20% of them present only once. Material for sequencing was PBMCs or a T cell subset sorted from them (not recorded which). The source is a man between 18 and 29 years old who had mild COVID-19 (a few samples of this study predate the infection). Cell type and time point are not known. The CDR3 runs from the conserved cysteine through the conserved F or W. The D gene is left open where the match is weak. Not all rows give a size; the values are once, few, many and, for expanded clones, a class.

TRBV2	16	TRBJ1-2	TRBD1	few	TGTGCCAGCAGTGAAGCCCGGACAGGGAGAGAGCGGGGCTACACCTTC	CASSEARTGRERGYTF
TRBV4-1	15	TRBJ1-1	.	few	TGCGCCAGCAGCCAAGTAGGGCAGGGGCGTATAGAAGCTTTCTTT	CASSQVGQGRIEAFF
TRBV6-2/TRBV6-3	17	TRBJ2-1	TRBD2	.	TGTGCCAGCAGCTATCCCTTGGGTAGCGGGGAGACTAATGAGCAGTTCTTC	CASSYPLGSGETNEQFF
TRBV7-2	13	TRBJ1-5	.	many	TGTGCCAGCAGCGTAAGGGGGGATCAAGCCCAGCATTTT	CASSVRGDQAQHF
TRBV5-1	16	TRBJ2-3	TRBD2	.	TGCGCCAGCAGAATTGGGACTAGCGGGGGGCTAGATACGCAGTATTTT	CASRIGTSGGLDTQYF
TRBV4-1	16	TRBJ2-3	.	few	TGCGCCAGCAGCCAAGATTGGATTCCTAGCACAGATACGCAGTATTTT	CASSQDWIPSTDTQYF
TRBV7-2	15	TRBJ1-2	.	.	TGTGCCAGCAGGCCCTCCCATACAGGGTTTTATGGCTACACCTTC	CASRPSHTGFYGYTF
TRBV7-2	14	TRBJ2-3	TRBD1	few	TGTGCCAGCAGCGTTGGACAGGGCACAGATACGCAGTATTTT	CASSVGQGTDTQYF
TRBV6-2/TRBV6-3	14	TRBJ1-5	.	few	TGTGCCAGCAGTTCGGGGTATAGCAATCAGCCCCAGCATTTT	CASSSGYSNQPQHF
TRBV6-6	12	TRBJ2-1	.	.	TGTGCCAGCAGTTACTCGGGCGGCGAGCAGTTCTTC	CASSYSGGEQFF
TRBV9	15	TRBJ2-5	TRBD2	many	TGTGCCAGCAGCGTAGGGACTAGCGATAAAGAGACCCAGTACTTC	CASSVGTSDKETQYF
TRBV18	11	TRBJ2-5	.	.	TGTGCCAGCTCACCTGACCGCACCCAGTACTTC	CASSPDRTQYF
TRBV4-3	14	TRBJ2-7	TRBD2	few	TGCGCCAGCAGCCCGCGAGCGGGGGCAGGCGAGCAGTACTTC	CASSPRAGAGEQYF
TRBV10-3	15	TRBJ1-1	TRBD1	once	TGTGCCATCAGAAGGACAGGGCCGACGAACACTGAAGCTTTCTTT	CAIRRTGPTNTEAFF
TRBV21-1	17	TRBJ1-2	.	.	TGTGCCAGCAGCAGATACCCCGGGACAGGGGGAGGCTATGGCTACACCTTC	CASSRYPGTGGGYGYTF
TRBV6-5	15	TRBJ1-4	.	.	TGTGCCAGCAGTTACTCGACCGGGAACGGGGAAAAACTGTTTTTT	CASSYSTGNGEKLFF
TRBV2	13	TRBJ2-2	.	few	TGTGCCGGCGGAACAGCTAACACCGGGGAGCTGTTTTTT	CAGGTANTGELFF
TRBV29-1	13	TRBJ2-2	TRBD1	few	TGCAGCGGCCGGGACAGGAGCACCGGGGAGCTGTTTTTT	CSGRDRSTGELFF
TRBV27	12	TRBJ2-1	.	few	TGTGCCAGCAGTCAGAGAGGGCTTGAGCAGTTCTTC	CASSQRGLEQFF
TRBV9	18	TRBJ2-3	TRBD2	few	TGTGCCAGCAGCGGCGGGACTAGCGCTGCTTTGGGCACAGATACGCAGTATTTT	CASSGGTSAALGTDTQYF
TRBV9	15	TRBJ2-1	TRBD2	.	TGTGCCAGCAGCGTAGAAGGTAGCGGGGGCGATGAGCAGTTCTTC	CASSVEGSGGDEQFF
TRBV10-3	13	TRBJ2-5	TRBD1	few	TGTGCCATCCGGGGACAGTCTCAAGAGACCCAGTACTTC	CAIRGQSQETQYF
TRBV12-3/TRBV12-4	16	TRBJ1-4	.	.	TGTGCCAGCAGTTTGAGTCTAAGCCCGCCTAATGAAAAACTGTTTTTT	CASSLSLSPPNEKLFF
TRBV18	13	TRBJ1-2	.	.	TGTGCCAGCTCACCACCAGGGTTCTATGGCTACACCTTC	CASSPPGFYGYTF
TRBV18	14	TRBJ1-1	.	.	TGTGCCAGCTCACCAGACAGTTCGTACCCTGAAGCTTTCTTT	CASSPDSSYPEAFF
TRBV7-9	17	TRBJ2-5	TRBD2	.	TGTGCCAGCAGCTTAGGGCGCCTAGCGGGGGCCCAAGAGACCCAGTACTTC	CASSLGRLAGAQETQYF
TRBV6-6	15	TRBJ1-3	.	.	TGTGCCAGCAGTTACATGACAGGCCCCGGAAACACCATATATTTT	CASSYMTGPGNTIYF
TRBV5-1	15	TRBJ2-1	.	.	TGCGCCAGCAGCCCGGCGCTCAGCCAGGTCAATGAGCAGTTCTTC	CASSPALSQVNEQFF
TRBV5-4	12	TRBJ1-1	.	.	TGTGCCAGCAGCTTGACGACGGCTGAAGCTTTCTTT	CASSLTTAEAFF
TRBV6-2/TRBV6-3	15	TRBJ1-2	.	.	TGTGCCAGCAGTTACCCTTCGACAGCAAACTATGGCTACACCTTC	CASSYPSTANYGYTF
TRBV20-1	14	TRBJ2-3	TRBD2	.	TGCAGTGCTAGCGGCGGGGGGGCCGTAGATACGCAGTATTTT	CSASGGGAVDTQYF
TRBV25-1	14	TRBJ1-1	.	once	TGTGCCAGCAGATCTTGGGGCAGAGACAGTGAAGCTTTCTTT	CASRSWGRDSEAFF
TRBV4-1	17	TRBJ2-5	.	.	TGCGCCAGCAGCCTCCAGGCACCGGGGCCAGTGGGGGAGACCCAGTACTTC	CASSLQAPGPVGETQYF
TRBV12-3/TRBV12-4	14	TRBJ1-5	.	.	TGTGCCAGCAGTACCGCAGGGGTTGGACAGCCCCAGCATTTT	CASSTAGVGQPQHF
TRBV6-1	16	TRBJ2-3	.	few	TGTGCCAGCAGTGAATTCCGGACGGGGGTTCGAGATACGCAGTATTTT	CASSEFRTGVRDTQYF
TRBV7-6	14	TRBJ2-1	TRBD1	few	TGTGCCAGCAGCTTCACAGGGGAGACAAATGAGCAGTTCTTC	CASSFTGETNEQFF
TRBV5-1	14	TRBJ2-7	TRBD2	.	TGCGCCAGCAGCTTGAGTAGCGGGGGCTACGAGCAGTACTTC	CASSLSSGGYEQYF
TRBV7-2	16	TRBJ1-4	TRBD1	few	TGTGCCAGCAGCCCTACAGGGGACAGGTTTCGGGAAAAACTGTTTTTT	CASSPTGDRFREKLFF
TRBV4-1	17	TRBJ2-2	TRBD1	few	TGCGCCAGCAGCCAGGTCACAGGGGGGCTTAGCACCGGGGAGCTGTTTTTT	CASSQVTGGLSTGELFF
TRBV2	13	TRBJ1-1	.	many	TGTGCCAGCAGTGTGGTAGAGAACACTGAAGCTTTCTTT	CASSVVENTEAFF
TRBV12-3/TRBV12-4	11	TRBJ1-5	.	.	TGTGCCAGCAGCTCCTTAGGGCCCCAGCATTTT	CASSSLGPQHF
TRBV2	12	TRBJ2-7	.	few	TGTGCCAGCTTGAAGGGGGACTACGAGCAGTACTTC	CASLKGDYEQYF
TRBV5-6	14	TRBJ1-5	.	many	TGTGCCAGCAGCCACCGGGAGTCAATCCAGCCCCAGCATTTT	CASSHRESIQPQHF
TRBV5-1	16	TRBJ2-5	.	.	TGCGCCAGCAGCTTGGATACTAGCTTAATACGAGAGACCCAGTACTTC	CASSLDTSLIRETQYF
TRBV4-3	14	TRBJ1-5	.	few	TGCGCCAGCAGCTTGTACCACGGAGATCAGCCCCAGCATTTT	CASSLYHGDQPQHF
TRBV12-3/TRBV12-4	13	TRBJ2-1	.	.	TGTGCCAGCAGTTTGGTCACACCCAATGAGCAGTTCTTC	CASSLVTPNEQFF
TRBV4-2	11	TRBJ2-7	.	.	TGTGCCGCAGGAGGGGGCTACGAGCAGTACTTC	CAAGGGYEQYF
TRBV9	15	TRBJ2-3	TRBD2	.	TGTGCCAGCAGTCCCAGGACTAGCGGGGGGGATACGCAGTATTTT	CASSPRTSGGDTQYF
TRBV4-1	17	TRBJ2-7	TRBD1	few	TGCGCCAGCAGCCCGGGGACAGGGGGAAGGAGCTCCTACGAGCAGTACTTC	CASSPGTGGRSSYEQYF
TRBV21-1	16	TRBJ1-2	.	few	TGTGCCAGCAGCACCGTCCGCCGAGGCAGGGGGAAAGGCTACACCTTC	CASSTVRRGRGKGYTF
TRBV12-3/TRBV12-4	15	TRBJ2-2	TRBD1	many	TGTGCCAGCAGTACAGGGGGCGCGAACACCGGGGAGCTGTTTTTT	CASSTGGANTGELFF
TRBV5-5	13	TRBJ2-5	TRBD2	.	TGTGCCAGCAGCGCTGGACTAGTGAAGACCCAGTACTTC	CASSAGLVKTQYF
TRBV6-6	15	TRBJ2-2	.	.	TGTGCCAGCAGTTACGACGTTAGCTCCACCGGGGAGCTGTTTTTT	CASSYDVSSTGELFF